Shown below are 7 T cell receptor beta chains from a single sample sequenced in a study of T-cell reconstitution after alpha-beta-depleted transplantation in children. Unique molecular identifiers were incorporated into the prepared TCRbeta library. A single record per CDR3 protein comes from TCRdb applying MiXCR to the PCR reads. The data show about 980,000 distinct CDR3 sequences, with 25% to 35% seen just once and 28% held by the top ten. The sequences come from PBMCs, mostly from graft donor cells, collected 360 days after TCRalphabeta/CD19-depleted stem cell transplant. Source of these receptors: a boy under two years old who had a stem cell transplant for SCID, so the T cells may come from the graft donor.

V usage is TRBV6-1 and J usage is TRBJ1-1; no firm D call. The CDR3 has 15 amino acids. The V and J ends lost 8 bases and 9 bases respectively, with 25 bases between them. Germline-derived CDR1 and CDR2 are MNHNS and SASEGT. Written as DNA, the CDR3 is TGTGCCAGCTTCCAGGTGGGGAGGAGGGCCGCAAAAGCTTTCTTT. Its protein product is CASFQVGRRAAKAFF.

In regard to this clonotype: A much larger clone is a single base away; this may be a read error. V gene TRBV12-5 combines with J gene TRBJ2-1; D may be TRBD2 (6 bases). The V and J ends lost 4 bases and 7 bases respectively, with 8 bases between them. In germline, CDR1 is LGHNT, CDR2 FRNRAP. The CDR3 is 12 residues long. CDR3 nucleotide sequence: TGTGCTAGTGGTTGGGACTCTAATGAGCAGTTCTTC. It yields the protein CASGWDSNEQFF.

This sequence joins TRBV10-3 and TRBJ2-7, with unresolved D. V lost 6 bases and J 3 bases, leaving 24 bases between the germline ends. Germline V lookup: CDR1 ENHRY, CDR2 SYGVKD. The CDR3 length is 17 residues. CDR3 sequence: CAISDPSVRARFYEQYF. For the CDR3, the DNA is TGTGCCATCAGCGACCCCTCCGTTAGGGCTCGGTTCTACGAGCAGTACTTC.

The chain recombines TRBV7-2 with TRBJ2-3; 7 nucleotides agree with TRBD1. The CDR3 length is 14 residues. CDR1 and CDR2 from the germline V gene are SGHTA and FQGNSA. The J segment lost 4 bases and the V segment lost 7 bases, leaving 8 bases of the junction unmatched. CDR3: CASNWDSLPDTQYF. The CDR3 DNA is TGTGCCAGCAACTGGGACAGCCTCCCAGATACGCAGTATTTT.

The chain employs TRBV6-1 and TRBJ2-7; the D call may be TRBD1 or TRBD2 (5 bases each). The ends were cut back, 7 bases at V and 3 bases at J, with 22 bases in the middle. CDR1 and CDR2 from the germline V gene are MNHNS and SASEGT. There are 16 residues in the CDR3. The CDR3 here is CASTKGPRGPNYEQYF. The CDR3 DNA is TGTGCCAGCACCAAAGGACCTCGGGGACCAAACTACGAGCAGTACTTC.

V is TRBV20-1 and J is TRBJ1-4; D unclear. Germline values: CDR1 DFQATT, CDR2 SNEGSKA (reference sequence). The CDR3 consists of 14 residues. Trimming removed 3 bases at V and 0 bases at J, with 8 bases between. The CDR3 sequence is CSASRGSTNEKLFF. CDR3 nucleotide sequence: TGCAGTGCTAGCCGCGGATCAACTAATGAAAAACTGTTTTTT.

The J gene is TRBJ1-5, the V gene TRBV18, with a weak D call TRBD1 (5 bases). The V gene lost 3 bases and the J gene lost 1 base, with 7 bases spanning the gap. Germline loops: CDR1 KGHSH, CDR2 LQKENI. The CDR3 runs 14 residues. This CDR3 reads CASSPRQSNQPQHF. Written as DNA, the CDR3 is TGTGCCAGCTCACCCCGACAGAGCAATCAGCCCCAGCATTTT.